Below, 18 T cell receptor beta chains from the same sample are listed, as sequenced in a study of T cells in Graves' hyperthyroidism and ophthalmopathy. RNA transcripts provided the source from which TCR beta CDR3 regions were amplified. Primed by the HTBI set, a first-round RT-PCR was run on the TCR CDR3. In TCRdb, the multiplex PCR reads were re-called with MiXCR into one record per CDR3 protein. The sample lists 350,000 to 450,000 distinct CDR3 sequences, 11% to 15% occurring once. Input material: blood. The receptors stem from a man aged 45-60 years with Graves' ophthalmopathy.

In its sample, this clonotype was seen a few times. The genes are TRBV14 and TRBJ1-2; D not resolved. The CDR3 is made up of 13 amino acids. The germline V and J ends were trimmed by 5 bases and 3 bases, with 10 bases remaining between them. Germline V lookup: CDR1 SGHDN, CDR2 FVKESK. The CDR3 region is CASSNYSYYGYTF. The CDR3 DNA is TGTGCCAGCAGCAACTACAGCTACTATGGCTACACCTTC.

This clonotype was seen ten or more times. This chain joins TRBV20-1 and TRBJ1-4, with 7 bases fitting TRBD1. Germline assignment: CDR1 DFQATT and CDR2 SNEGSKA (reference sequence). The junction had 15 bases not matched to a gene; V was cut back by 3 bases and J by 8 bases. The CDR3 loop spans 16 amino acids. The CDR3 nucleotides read TGCAGTGCTAGTGAATTGGTGAAGGGGGCGCGGGAAAAACTGTTTTTT. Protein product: CSASELVKGAREKLFF.

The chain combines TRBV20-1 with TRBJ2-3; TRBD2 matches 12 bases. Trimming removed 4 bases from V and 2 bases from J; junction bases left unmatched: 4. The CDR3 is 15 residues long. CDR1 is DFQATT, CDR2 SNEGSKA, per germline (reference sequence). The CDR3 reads CSATWTSGVTDTQYF. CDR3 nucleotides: TGCAGTGCTACGTGGACTAGCGGGGTCACAGATACGCAGTATTTT.

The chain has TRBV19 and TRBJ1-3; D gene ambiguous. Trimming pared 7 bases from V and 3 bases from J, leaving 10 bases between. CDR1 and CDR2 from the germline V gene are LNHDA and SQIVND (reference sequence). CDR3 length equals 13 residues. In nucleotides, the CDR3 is TGTGCCAGTACGACTACAAGTGGAAACACCATATATTTT. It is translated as CASTTTSGNTIYF.

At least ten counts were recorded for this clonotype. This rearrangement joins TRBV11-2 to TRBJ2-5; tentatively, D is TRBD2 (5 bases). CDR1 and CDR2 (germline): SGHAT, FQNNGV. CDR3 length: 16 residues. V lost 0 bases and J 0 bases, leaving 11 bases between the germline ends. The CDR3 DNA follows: TGTGCCAGCAGCTTAGAGGCTAGCTGGTACCAAGAGACCCAGTACTTC. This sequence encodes CASSLEASWYQETQYF.

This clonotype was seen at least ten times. CDR3 coding DNA: TGCAGTGCTAGAGATGGGAGGGACGGCCCCTACGAGCAGTACTTC. It is translated as CSARDGRDGPYEQYF. This sequence joins TRBV20-1 and TRBJ2-7; TRBD2 aligns across 7 bases. The CDR3 loop spans 15 amino acids. CDR1 and CDR2 from the germline V gene are DFQATT and SNEGSKA (reference sequence). Trimming cost V 0 bases and J 2 bases; bases outside gene matches: 7.

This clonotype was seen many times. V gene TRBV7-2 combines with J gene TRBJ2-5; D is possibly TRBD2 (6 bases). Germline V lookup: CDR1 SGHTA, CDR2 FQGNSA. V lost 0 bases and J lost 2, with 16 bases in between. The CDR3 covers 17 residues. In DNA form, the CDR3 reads TGTGCCAGCAGCTTAGCGGGGTTACTAGCACCACAAGAGACCCAGTACTTC. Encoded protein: CASSLAGLLAPQETQYF.

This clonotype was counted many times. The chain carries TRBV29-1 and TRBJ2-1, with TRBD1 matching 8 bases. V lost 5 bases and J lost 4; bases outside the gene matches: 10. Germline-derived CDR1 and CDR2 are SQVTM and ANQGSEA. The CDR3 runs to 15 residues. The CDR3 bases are TGCAGCGTTCGTACCGGGACAGGTCTTTACAATGAGCAGTTCTTC. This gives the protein CSVRTGTGLYNEQFF.

The CDR3 DNA sequence: TGCGCCAGCAGCCAAGTAGGGGACAGGTCGGGGGAGCAGTACTTC. It specifies CASSQVGDRSGEQYF. V usage is TRBV4-1 and J usage is TRBJ2-7; 8 bases agree with TRBD1. J gave up 7 bases and V 1 base, and 9 bases lay outside the gene matches. Germline CDR1 and CDR2: MGHRA and YSYEKL. The CDR3 consists of 15 residues.

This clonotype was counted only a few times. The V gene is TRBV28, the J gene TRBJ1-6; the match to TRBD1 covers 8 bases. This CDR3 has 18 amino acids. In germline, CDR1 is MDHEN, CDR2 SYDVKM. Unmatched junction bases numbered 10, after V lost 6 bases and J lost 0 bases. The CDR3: CASSPGQGASSYNSPLHF. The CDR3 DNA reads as TGTGCCAGCAGCCCCGGACAGGGCGCGAGCTCCTATAATTCACCCCTCCACTTT.

The CDR3 reads CATSVQGLLMHEQFF. CDR3 DNA: TGTGCCACCAGTGTTCAGGGACTCCTCATGCATGAGCAGTTCTTC. The rearrangement uses TRBV24-1 and TRBJ2-1; the D gene is possibly TRBD2 (6 bases). The CDR3 is made up of 15 amino acids. Germline CDR1 is KGHDR and CDR2 is SFDVKD. V shed 5 bases and J shed 8 bases, with 18 bases lying between them.

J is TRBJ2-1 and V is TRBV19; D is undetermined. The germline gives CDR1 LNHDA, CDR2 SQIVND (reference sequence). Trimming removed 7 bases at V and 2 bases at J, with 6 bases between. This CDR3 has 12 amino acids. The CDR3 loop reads CASKSAYNEQFF. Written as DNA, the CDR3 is TGTGCCAGTAAATCAGCCTACAATGAGCAGTTCTTC.

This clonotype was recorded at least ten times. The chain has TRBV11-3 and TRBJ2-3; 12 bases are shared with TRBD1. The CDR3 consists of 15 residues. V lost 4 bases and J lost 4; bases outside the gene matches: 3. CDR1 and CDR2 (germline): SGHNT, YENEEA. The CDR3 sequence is CASSSGTGGSDTQYF. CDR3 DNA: TGTGCCAGCAGCTCCGGGACAGGGGGCTCAGATACGCAGTATTTT.

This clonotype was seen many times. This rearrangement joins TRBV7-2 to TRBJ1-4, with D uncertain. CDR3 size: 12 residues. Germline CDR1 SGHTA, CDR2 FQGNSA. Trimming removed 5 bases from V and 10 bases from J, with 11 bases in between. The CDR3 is CASSKRTGKLFF. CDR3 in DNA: TGTGCCAGCAGCAAACGGACTGGAAAACTGTTTTTT.

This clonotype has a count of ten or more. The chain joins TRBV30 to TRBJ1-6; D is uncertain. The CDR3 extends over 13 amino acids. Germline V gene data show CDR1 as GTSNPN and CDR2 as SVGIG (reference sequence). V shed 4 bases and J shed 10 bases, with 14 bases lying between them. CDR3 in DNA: TGTGCCTGGACTATTTGGGATGACTCACCCCTCCACTTT. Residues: CAWTIWDDSPLHF.

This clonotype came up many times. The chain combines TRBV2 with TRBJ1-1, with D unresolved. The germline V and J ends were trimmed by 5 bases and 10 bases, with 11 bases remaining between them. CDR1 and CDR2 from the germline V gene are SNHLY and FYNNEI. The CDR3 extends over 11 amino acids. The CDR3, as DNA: TGTGCCAGCAGTCCTCAGTCGGCAGCTTTCTTT. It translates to CASSPQSAAFF.

The CDR3 sequence: CASSPTSGRADEQYF. The CDR3 DNA sequence: TGTGCCAGCAGCCCAACTAGCGGGAGGGCCGACGAGCAGTACTTC. The chain combines TRBV7-9 with TRBJ2-7; TRBD2 aligns across 13 bases. V was pared by 5 bases and J by 5 bases, with 6 bases of the junction left unmatched. Per germline, CDR1 SEHNR and CDR2 FQNEAQ (reference sequence). The CDR3 is 15 residues long.

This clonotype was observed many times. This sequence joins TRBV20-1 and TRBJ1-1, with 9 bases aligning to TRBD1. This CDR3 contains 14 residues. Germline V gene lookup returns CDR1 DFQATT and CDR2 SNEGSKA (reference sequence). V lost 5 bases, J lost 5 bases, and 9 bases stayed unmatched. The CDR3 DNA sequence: TGCAGTGCTTTTGAGACAGGGGGGGGGACTGAAGCTTTCTTT. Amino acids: CSAFETGGGTEAFF.